Sequencing of this T cell receptor beta chain was carried out in a study of blood T cell repertoires in COVID-19 (TCRdb year 2020). A note on the overall study: Samples covering the acute and convalescent phases of COVID-19 were provided by collaborators in the United States, Italy and Spain. The samples were drawn from the first 160 participants of the ongoing ImmuneRACE study and from 1,254 subjects provided by 6 global collaborators. Where available, HLA class I and class II types were obtained from metadata supplied by the sample provider rather than from assay-based typing. The dataset comprised deeply sampled blood TCRbeta repertoires from subjects exposed to, actively infected with, or recovered from COVID-19. Nearly every sample came with metadata listing a de-identified subject ID, COVID-19 status, age in years and sex. The repertoires were released in a freely available public database meant as a resource for research on the immune response to SARS-CoV-2. The prospective study material was composed of cDNA or gDNA derived from T cells, B-cell-depleted T cells, or PBMCs.

Per the germline V gene, SGHDN is the CDR1 and FVKESK is the CDR2. The CDR3 holds 13 amino acids from the cysteine to the phenylalanine. Solely the CDR3 DNA is kept, with 39 bases framed from the first base. V gives up 4 bases and J gives up 0 bases, and the segment between their germline ends measures 3 bases. Comment on this clone: Which antigen it targets is not known. One base away there is no much larger clone; base qualities are not given.

TCRbeta CDR3 regions were amplified from genomic DNA by means of the immunoSEQ Assay, a bias-controlled multiplex PCR. As for the original processing: Nucleated cell counts per sample were estimated from amplification of reference gene primers within the assay. To quantify the absolute abundance of each unique TCRbeta CDR3 rearrangement, sequence reads were collapsed and filtered. For each sample, productive Simpson clonality was calculated as the square root of Simpson's diversity index over productive rearrangements. TCRdb took this table from immuneACCESS and kept in-frame rearrangements with V and J called. Such tables lack part of the clones; where checked against another copy, unresolved V genes explain under half of the gap, and the rest is unexplained. D and trimming come from the DNA, and the V and J calls and clone size come from that table. This sample is represented by around 150,000 clones; about nine tenths of them were singletons. The top ten hold just under 4% of the sample.

Beyond this particular receptor, the publication reports: The quantity of clinical and demographic metadata differed by source and by participant and was supplied without curation.

A second Seattle source provided samples from volunteer blood donors who had recovered from COVID-19. Each collaborating institution followed its own protocols to collect whole blood in K2EDTA tubes. For TCRbeta analysis, collaborator samples were shipped as frozen whole blood, as isolated PBMCs, or as DNA extracted from either sample type. The chain was built from TRBV14 and TRBJ2-2, with the identity of the D gene unclear. The receptor comes from a woman aged 55-70 years who had recovered from COVID-19. Sequencing was carried out using peripheral blood. The CDR3 amino acid sequence is: CASSRANTGELFF. The DNA reads TGTGCCAGCAGCCGCGCGAACACCGGGGAGCTGTTTTTT.